This section outlines one T cell receptor beta chain sequence together with its context. No antigen is known for it. The data originate from a study of CXCR3-negative and CXCR3-positive naive CD8 T cells. The CDR3 is made up of 17 amino acids. In germline, CDR1 is MDHEN, CDR2 SYDVKM. Triplicate sorts, fewer than 350,000 cells apiece, were made for each CD8+ T cell subset. Study-level findings and limits: More hydrophobic TRB CDR3s were found in CXCR3-positive naive cells than in CXCR3-negative naive cells. Diversity proved comparably high across both naive subsets and much lower in memory CD8+ cells.

TRB cDNA was prepared as libraries by UMI-labeled 5' RACE. TCRdb re-called the 5' RACE reads and shows each CDR3 protein once, DNA omitted. Found here are about 150,000 distinct CDR3 sequences; the top ten clones hold 0.41%. Sequences were obtained from naive CXCR3+ CD8+ T cells from blood. Subset defined: CD45RO-CCR7+CD27+CD95- naive CD8+ T cells expressing CXCR3 (TNR3+). The chain combines TRBV28 with TRBJ2-3; TCRdb names TRBD2, which stays unverified in the absence of DNA. This TCR was sampled from a human donor in good health. Some clones in this sample may be carry-over from other donors' samples. The chain's CDR3 is CASSWTRLAGDPDTQYF.